Listed below are T cell receptor beta chains from one sample, sequenced in a study of yellow fever vaccine responses in identical twins. One entry per CDR3 protein, called by TCRdb with MiXCR from the RT-PCR reads. The sample shows 450 to 650 distinct CDR3 sequences, around 81% of them seen only once. The sample was T cells from blood (PBMCs), unsorted or a sorted subset (not recorded which), taken before or after yellow fever vaccination (not recorded which). The receptor set was obtained from a woman between 18 and 29 years old who received the yellow fever vaccine. Each CDR3 is given with its conserved first and last residue. Each record gives: J gene, clone size, D gene, V gene, CDR3 protein, CDR3 DNA. A D gene is named only where the DNA matches it firmly. A clone size is listed for some rows: how often the clone was seen (once, few, many), or a class if it is expanded.

TRBJ1-1,.,.,TRBV6-4,CASSVSTGNTEAFF,TGTGCCAGCAGTGTCTCGACAGGAAACACTGAAGCTTTCTTT
TRBJ2-2,.,.,TRBV19,CASSIWHSNTGELFF,TGTGCCAGTAGTATATGGCATTCGAACACCGGGGAGCTGTTTTTT
TRBJ2-4,few,.,TRBV9,CASSVGEGDIQYF,TGTGCCAGCAGCGTAGGGGAGGGGGACATTCAGTACTTC
TRBJ2-7,.,.,TRBV9,CASSAGGGPAYEQYF,TGTGCCAGCAGCGCCGGCGGCGGCCCGGCCTACGAGCAGTACTTC
TRBJ2-1,.,.,TRBV11-2,CASSLDGYNEQFF,TGTGCCAGCAGCTTGGACGGATACAATGAGCAGTTCTTC
TRBJ1-3,.,TRBD1,TRBV6-2/TRBV6-3,CASSSWKRQGTGNTIYF,TGTGCCAGCAGTTCCTGGAAACGACAGGGTACTGGAAACACCATATATTTT
TRBJ2-1,.,TRBD2,TRBV20-1,CSPQAGAFPYNEQFF,TGCAGTCCCCAAGCGGGAGCCTTTCCCTACAATGAGCAGTTCTTC
TRBJ1-5,.,TRBD1,TRBV11-1,CASRPTGNSNQPQHF,TGTGCCAGCAGACCGACAGGGAATAGCAATCAGCCCCAGCATTTT
TRBJ2-1,.,TRBD2,TRBV20-1,CSASAGGVSYNEQFF,TGCAGTGCGAGTGCGGGGGGGGTATCCTACAATGAGCAGTTCTTC
TRBJ2-3,.,.,TRBV15,CATSGTNTQYF,TGTGCCACCAGCGGAACGAATACGCAGTATTTT
TRBJ1-2,few,TRBD1,TRBV10-1,CASSERRQGAYGYTF,TGCGCCAGCAGTGAGCGGCGCCAGGGGGCATATGGCTACACCTTC
TRBJ1-1,.,.,TRBV4-1,CASSRNEGGTEAFF,TGCGCCAGCAGCCGGAATGAGGGGGGCACTGAAGCTTTCTTT
TRBJ2-7,.,.,TRBV7-6,CASSLRVGASPTYEQYF,TGTGCCAGCAGCTTAAGGGTGGGCGCTTCCCCTACCTACGAGCAGTACTTC
TRBJ1-2,.,.,TRBV20-1,CSASHYREYYGYTF,TGCAGTGCTAGCCACTACAGGGAGTATTATGGCTACACCTTC
TRBJ1-2,few,.,TRBV29-1,CSVEDPGSVNYGYTF,TGCAGCGTTGAAGACCCCGGCTCCGTTAACTATGGCTACACCTTC
TRBJ1-2,.,.,TRBV10-3,CAISESGLGRDYGYTF,TGTGCCATCAGTGAGTCGGGATTGGGGAGAGACTATGGCTACACCTTC
TRBJ2-3,.,.,TRBV7-3,CASSASGASTDTQYF,TGTGCCAGCAGCGCGTCGGGGGCGAGCACAGATACGCAGTATTTT
TRBJ2-2,.,.,TRBV13,CASVSQVGAGTGELFF,TGTGCCAGCGTATCACAAGTTGGGGCCGGTACCGGGGAGCTGTTTTTT
TRBJ2-5,.,.,TRBV12-5,CASALGGETQYF,TGTGCTAGTGCCCTGGGCGGGGAGACCCAGTACTTC
TRBJ2-7,.,.,TRBV11-1,CASSLEGKTGDYEQYF,TGTGCCAGCAGCTTAGAGGGCAAAACAGGAGACTACGAGCAGTACTTC
TRBJ2-7,.,TRBD1,TRBV27,CASSLQGANYEQYF,TGTGCCAGCAGTTTACAGGGGGCGAACTACGAGCAGTACTTC
TRBJ2-5,.,TRBD1,TRBV2,CASSVTGGSLETQYF,TGTGCCAGCAGTGTAACAGGGGGAAGTTTGGAGACCCAGTACTTC
TRBJ1-6,.,.,TRBV5-4,CASSSNWGGNSPLHF,TGTGCCAGCAGCTCAAATTGGGGGGGGAATTCACCCCTCCACTTT
TRBJ1-1,.,.,TRBV10-3,CAISGGTEAFF,TGTGCCATCAGCGGGGGCACTGAAGCTTTCTTT
TRBJ1-1,.,TRBD1,TRBV10-3,CAIRAPGQGAGNTEAFF,TGTGCCATCAGGGCCCCGGGACAGGGGGCAGGGAACACTGAAGCTTTCTTT
TRBJ1-6,.,.,TRBV24-1,CATSDGRNNSPLHF,TGTGCCACCAGTGATGGGCGGAATAATTCACCCCTCCACTTT
TRBJ1-1,.,.,TRBV19,CASSKGETEAFF,TGTGCCAGTAGTAAGGGTGAAACTGAAGCTTTCTTT
TRBJ1-1,.,.,TRBV5-1,CAMPGVRTEAFF,TGCGCCATGCCGGGGGTTCGCACTGAAGCTTTCTTT
TRBJ2-4,.,.,TRBV23-1,CASPTRVDFKNIQYF,TGCGCCAGCCCCACTAGGGTCGACTTTAAAAACATTCAGTACTTC
TRBJ2-7,.,.,TRBV2,CASRDLDRYEQYF,TGTGCCAGCAGAGACCTGGACAGATACGAGCAGTACTTC
TRBJ1-3,few,.,TRBV7-3,CASSLTFGVGNTIYF,TGTGCCAGCAGCTTAACGTTTGGGGTTGGAAACACCATATATTTT
TRBJ2-5,hyperexpanded,.,TRBV4-1,CASSQDGAGSVTQYF,TGCGCCAGCAGCCAAGATGGCGCAGGAAGTGTGACCCAGTACTTC
TRBJ1-1,.,.,TRBV12-3/TRBV12-4,CASSPRGENTEAFF,TGTGCCAGCAGTCCACGGGGCGAGAACACTGAAGCTTTCTTT
TRBJ2-5,.,.,TRBV5-4,CASSLEWRQETQYF,TGTGCCAGCAGCTTGGAGTGGAGACAAGAGACCCAGTACTTC
TRBJ2-1,.,.,TRBV11-1,CASSFSESSYNEQFF,TGTGCCAGCAGCTTTAGCGAGAGCTCCTACAATGAGCAGTTCTTC
TRBJ2-1,.,TRBD1,TRBV5-1,CATGTGGIEQFF,TGCGCCACCGGGACAGGGGGCATTGAGCAGTTCTTC
TRBJ1-4,.,TRBD1,TRBV2,CASSEGQSGANEKLFF,TGTGCCAGCAGTGAGGGACAGTCGGGGGCTAATGAAAAACTGTTTTTT
TRBJ1-5,few,.,TRBV23-1,CASSQSRPAFLPQHF,TGCGCCAGCAGTCAATCCAGACCGGCGTTTTTACCCCAGCATTTT
TRBJ2-3,.,TRBD1,TRBV4-1,CASSQADRSTDTQYF,TGCGCCAGCAGCCAAGCGGACAGGAGCACAGATACGCAGTATTTT
TRBJ2-2,.,TRBD2,TRBV7-6,CAGLADNTGELFF,TGTGCCGGCCTAGCGGATAACACCGGGGAGCTGTTTTTT
TRBJ2-1,.,TRBD1,TRBV13,CASSSRDRGKNEQFF,TGTGCCAGCAGCTCAAGGGACAGGGGAAAGAATGAGCAGTTCTTC
TRBJ2-2,.,TRBD2,TRBV7-9,CASSPGLAGVWTGELFF,TGTGCCAGCAGCCCTGGACTAGCGGGAGTGTGGACCGGGGAGCTGTTTTTT
TRBJ1-2,.,.,TRBV20-1,CSARTQGFGYTF,TGCAGTGCTCGCACCCAGGGGTTTGGCTACACCTTC
TRBJ2-1,once,.,TRBV3-1,CASSQERGVGNEQFF,TGTGCCAGCAGCCAAGAACGGGGAGTAGGCAATGAGCAGTTCTTC
TRBJ1-6,.,.,TRBV15,CATSSDDGGGLNSPLHF,TGTGCCACCAGCAGTGATGATGGAGGAGGGCTTAATTCACCCCTCCACTTT
TRBJ2-7,.,.,TRBV23-1,CASSPKRGTGRLEQYF,TGCGCCAGCTCCCCCAAGCGGGGGACAGGACGTCTTGAGCAGTACTTC
TRBJ2-1,.,TRBD2,TRBV28,CASIPKAGIPYNEQFF,TGTGCCAGCATTCCTAAAGCGGGGATCCCCTACAATGAGCAGTTCTTC
TRBJ1-3,.,.,TRBV11-1,CASSLGGPSGNTIYF,TGTGCCAGCAGCTTGGGGGGCCCCTCTGGAAACACCATATATTTT
TRBJ1-4,few,.,TRBV5-5,CASSLADRYNEKLFF,TGTGCCAGCAGCTTGGCTGACAGATATAATGAAAAACTGTTTTTT
TRBJ2-1,.,TRBD2,TRBV6-4,CASSEREANEQFF,TGTGCCAGCAGTGAGCGGGAGGCGAATGAGCAGTTCTTC
TRBJ2-1,once,.,TRBV5-6,CASSLEGVNEQFF,TGTGCCAGCAGCCTGGAAGGGGTAAATGAGCAGTTCTTC
TRBJ1-5,.,.,TRBV7-6,CASSIKHDGQPQHF,TGTGCCAGCAGCATTAAGCATGACGGTCAGCCCCAGCATTTT
TRBJ1-2,.,.,TRBV2,CASSSTRQDGLNYGYTF,TGTGCCAGCAGCTCGACTCGACAGGATGGCCTTAACTATGGCTACACCTTC
TRBJ2-1,.,.,TRBV11-3,CASSFGGSYNEQFF,TGTGCCAGCAGCTTCGGGGGCTCCTACAATGAGCAGTTCTTC